This is a list of T cell receptor beta chains from one sample in a study of blood T cell repertoires in COVID-19. Only in-frame clones appear in the TCRdb table, and some are missing; sequencing was by immunoSEQ multiplex PCR. The table records 200,000 to 300,000 clones, nearly 85% of them present only once. Sequencing input: peripheral blood. Receptors originate from a human donor in a cohort sampled during active COVID-19. Each CDR3 is given with its conserved first and last residue. D genes are given only for firm matches. Clone sizes are given selectively: once, few, many, or a class where the clone is expanded.

d_call j_call clone_size v_call cdr3_aa cdr3_nt
TRBD2 TRBJ2-1 NA TRBV7-8 CASSLVGTSGEEGQFF TGTGCCAGCAGCTTAGTCGGGACTAGCGGGGAGGAGGGACAGTTCTTC
TRBD1 TRBJ2-7 once TRBV28 CASMTGGPGEQYF TGTGCCAGCATGACAGGGGGCCCGGGGGAGCAGTACTTC
NA TRBJ1-2 NA TRBV4-1 CASSKAGEGYGYTF TGCGCCAGCAGCAAAGCAGGGGAGGGCTATGGCTACACCTTC
NA TRBJ1-1 NA TRBV28 CASREGGTEAFF TGTGCCAGCAGAGAAGGCGGCACTGAAGCTTTCTTT
NA TRBJ2-1 NA TRBV16 CASSPDLGKGGGYNEQFF TGTGCCAGCAGCCCCGACTTAGGGAAGGGAGGAGGATACAATGAGCAGTTCTTC
TRBD1 TRBJ2-7 few TRBV5-8 CASSSTRDRTYEQYF TGTGCCAGCAGCTCAACCCGGGACAGGACCTACGAGCAGTACTTC
NA TRBJ2-5 NA TRBV7-2 CASSLTWRLRAQYF TGTGCCAGCAGCTTAACTTGGAGGCTTCGGGCCCAGTACTTC
TRBD2 TRBJ2-5 NA TRBV5-1 CASSGLAGAQETQYF TGCGCCAGCAGCGGACTAGCGGGAGCCCAAGAGACCCAGTACTTC
NA TRBJ2-2 NA TRBV2 CASSFVRDTGELFF TGTGCCAGCAGTTTCGTCAGGGACACCGGGGAGCTGTTTTTT
TRBD1 TRBJ1-2 NA TRBV3-1/TRBV3-2 CASSPYRGNYGYTF TGTGCCAGCAGCCCATACAGGGGTAACTATGGCTACACCTTC
NA TRBJ1-6 NA TRBV7-2 CASSPRGSYNSPLHF TGTGCCAGCAGCCCCCGGGGCTCCTATAATTCACCCCTCCACTTT
NA TRBJ1-1 NA TRBV7-2 CASSLSQLNTEAFF TGTGCCAGCAGCTTATCACAGCTTAACACTGAAGCTTTCTTT
NA TRBJ1-6 NA TRBV21-1 CASSKKGGGSRSPLHF TGTGCCAGCAGCAAAAAAGGGGGGGGTTCAAGGTCACCCCTCCACTTT
NA TRBJ1-2 NA TRBV4-3 CASSQDRVNYGYTF TGCGCCAGCAGCCAAGACAGGGTCAACTATGGCTACACCTTC
TRBD1 TRBJ1-2 NA TRBV7-9 CASSLEQGWSGYTF TGTGCCAGCAGCTTAGAACAGGGGTGGAGTGGCTACACCTTC
TRBD1 TRBJ1-2 once TRBV7-2 CASSTEVFQGVLYGYTF TGTGCCAGCAGCACAGAGGTCTTTCAGGGGGTACTCTATGGCTACACCTTC
NA TRBJ2-3 NA TRBV14 CASSEAGGTDTQYF TGTGCCAGCAGCGAAGCCGGAGGCACAGATACGCAGTATTTT
NA TRBJ2-5 once TRBV10-3 CAIPRRHQETQYF TGTGCCATCCCCAGGCGCCACCAAGAGACCCAGTACTTC
TRBD2 TRBJ2-5 few TRBV5-1 CASSLLAGAQETQYF TGCGCCAGCAGCTTGCTAGCGGGGGCACAAGAGACCCAGTACTTC
TRBD1 TRBJ2-1 NA TRBV28 CASSYLGGTGPLYEQFF TGTGCCAGCAGCTACCTTGGAGGGACAGGGCCCCTATATGAGCAGTTCTTC
NA TRBJ2-7 NA TRBV9 CASSVDPPGGRVNEQYF TGTGCCAGCAGCGTAGACCCCCCCGGGGGGCGGGTGAACGAGCAGTACTTC
NA TRBJ1-2 NA TRBV2 CASSDRLEEGYGYTF TGTGCCAGCAGTGATAGGCTTGAAGAGGGTTATGGCTACACCTTC
TRBD1 TRBJ1-2 few TRBV2 CAGGRDRGNYGYTF TGTGCCGGAGGCAGGGACAGGGGGAACTATGGCTACACCTTC
TRBD1 TRBJ2-5 NA TRBV2 CASRKQGFQETQYF TGTGCCAGCAGGAAACAGGGGTTCCAAGAGACCCAGTACTTC
TRBD1 TRBJ2-1 NA TRBV29-1 CSVEDETGGMNEQFF TGCAGCGTTGAAGATGAGACAGGGGGCATGAATGAGCAGTTCTTC
TRBD1 TRBJ1-1 NA TRBV10-3 CAISERASDRDFF TGTGCCATCAGTGAGAGAGCCTCGGACAGGGACTTCTTT
TRBD1 TRBJ1-4 NA TRBV5-1 CASSPGGLGEKLFF TGCGCCAGCAGCCCAGGGGGTTTGGGTGAAAAACTGTTTTTT
TRBD1 TRBJ1-6 NA TRBV2 CASRGQVTTFNSPLHF TGTGCCAGCAGGGGACAGGTCACAACATTTAATTCACCCCTCCACTTT
TRBD1 TRBJ1-2 NA TRBV7-8 CASSLDRVGGGYTF TGTGCCAGCAGCTTGGACAGGGTAGGGGGAGGCTACACCTTC
NA TRBJ2-3 NA TRBV2 CASSGQSIGTDTQYF TGTGCCAGCAGTGGACAAAGTATCGGCACAGATACGCAGTATTTT
NA TRBJ1-1 NA TRBV28 CASSLSTNTEAFF TGTGCCAGCAGTTTGTCCACAAACACTGAAGCTTTCTTT
TRBD2 TRBJ2-7 NA TRBV18 CASSPKREIEQYF TGTGCCAGCTCACCTAAGCGGGAGATCGAGCAGTACTTC
TRBD1 TRBJ1-5 NA TRBV15 CATSFGQGSQPQHF TGTGCCACCAGCTTCGGACAGGGCAGTCAGCCCCAGCATTTT
NA TRBJ1-1 NA TRBV5-1 CASSPTTGNTEAFF TGCGCCAGCAGCCCTACGACAGGGAACACTGAAGCTTTCTTT
NA TRBJ1-5 NA TRBV2 CASSPERGNQPQHF TGTGCCAGCAGCCCGGAGAGGGGCAATCAGCCCCAGCATTTT
TRBD1 TRBJ2-2 NA TRBV6-4 CASRGQGRTGELFF TGTGCCAGCCGGGGACAGGGTCGAACCGGGGAGCTGTTTTTT
NA TRBJ2-5 NA TRBV5-6 CASSLRETQYF TGTGCCAGCAGCTTGCGGGAGACCCAGTACTTC